Listed below are T cell receptor beta chains from one sample, sequenced in a study of cytomegalovirus exposure and HLA in healthy donors. Clones were sequenced by immunoSEQ multiplex PCR, and TCRdb holds only the in-frame ones, with some missing. The sample holds about 31,000 clones. The sequenced sample was PBMCs. The receptors stem from a female donor in good health and CMV-seronegative. The CDR3 runs from the conserved cysteine through the conserved F or W. The order of the fields is D gene, J gene, V gene, CDR3 protein, CDR3 DNA. A D gene is named only where the DNA matches it firmly.

d_gene: TRBD1
j_gene: TRBJ1-2
v_gene: TRBV4-3
CDR3aa: CASSQGGQGANYGYTF
CDR3nt: TGCGCCAGCAGCCAGGGCGGACAGGGGGCGAACTATGGCTACACCTTC

d_gene: .
j_gene: TRBJ1-2
v_gene: TRBV28
CDR3aa: CASRAPHYGYTF
CDR3nt: TGTGCCAGCCGAGCCCCTCACTATGGCTACACCTTC

d_gene: .
j_gene: TRBJ1-6
v_gene: TRBV5-1
CDR3aa: CASSSGVDRNSPLHF
CDR3nt: TGCGCCAGCAGCTCCGGGGTGGATAGGAATTCACCCCTCCACTTT

d_gene: .
j_gene: TRBJ2-2
v_gene: TRBV19
CDR3aa: CASSILGVTGELFF
CDR3nt: TGTGCCAGTAGTATTCTAGGGGTAACCGGGGAGCTGTTTTTT

d_gene: .
j_gene: TRBJ1-5
v_gene: TRBV6-5
CDR3aa: CASRSRGNNQPQHF
CDR3nt: TGTGCCAGCAGATCCAGAGGTAACAATCAGCCCCAGCATTTT

d_gene: TRBD1
j_gene: TRBJ1-6
v_gene: TRBV2
CDR3aa: CASHRRDSNTPLHF
CDR3nt: TGTGCCAGCCACAGACGGGACAGCAATACACCCCTCCACTTT

d_gene: .
j_gene: TRBJ2-2
v_gene: TRBV5-1
CDR3aa: CASSTGQNTGELFF
CDR3nt: TGCGCCAGCAGCACCGGACAGAACACCGGGGAGCTGTTTTTT

d_gene: .
j_gene: TRBJ2-7
v_gene: TRBV7-9
CDR3aa: CASTHPSGWEQYF
CDR3nt: TGTGCCAGCACCCACCCGAGCGGCTGGGAGCAGTACTTC

d_gene: TRBD2
j_gene: TRBJ2-1
v_gene: TRBV7-2
CDR3aa: CASSLSGGAYNEQFF
CDR3nt: TGTGCCAGCAGCCTGAGCGGGGGGGCCTACAATGAGCAGTTCTTC

d_gene: TRBD2
j_gene: TRBJ2-7
v_gene: TRBV19
CDR3aa: CASSPGGGIYEQYF
CDR3nt: TGTGCCAGTAGCCCTGGGGGGGGTATCTACGAGCAGTACTTC

d_gene: .
j_gene: TRBJ1-1
v_gene: TRBV6-6
CDR3aa: CASTRDINTEAFF
CDR3nt: TGTGCCAGCACCCGGGACATAAACACTGAAGCTTTCTTT

d_gene: TRBD1
j_gene: TRBJ1-1
v_gene: TRBV7-6
CDR3aa: CASSSRDRGYTEAFF
CDR3nt: TGTGCCAGCAGCTCCAGGGACAGGGGCTACACTGAAGCTTTCTTT

d_gene: TRBD1
j_gene: TRBJ1-5
v_gene: TRBV6-5
CDR3aa: CASSFTGGADQPQHF
CDR3nt: TGTGCCAGCAGTTTCACAGGGGGCGCTGATCAGCCCCAGCATTTT

d_gene: TRBD1
j_gene: TRBJ1-2
v_gene: TRBV6-1
CDR3aa: CASRVTGGGDGYTF
CDR3nt: TGTGCCAGCAGGGTTACAGGGGGCGGAGATGGCTACACCTTC

d_gene: TRBD1
j_gene: TRBJ1-2
v_gene: TRBV6-5
CDR3aa: CASSYSGQGDYGYTF
CDR3nt: TGTGCCAGCAGTTACTCGGGACAGGGGGACTATGGCTACACCTTC

d_gene: .
j_gene: TRBJ1-2
v_gene: TRBV12-5
CDR3aa: CASGLMTGYGYTF
CDR3nt: TGTGCTAGTGGTCTCATGACAGGCTATGGCTACACCTTC

d_gene: .
j_gene: TRBJ1-3
v_gene: TRBV6-6
CDR3aa: CASRGGNTIYF
CDR3nt: TGTGCCAGCCGGGGGGGAAACACCATATATTTT

d_gene: .
j_gene: TRBJ2-5
v_gene: TRBV9
CDR3aa: CASSVGPRGGGQETQYF
CDR3nt: TGTGCCAGCAGCGTCGGACCGAGGGGAGGGGGTCAAGAGACCCAGTACTTC

d_gene: TRBD1
j_gene: TRBJ1-6
v_gene: TRBV6-5
CDR3aa: CASSTGTENSPLHF
CDR3nt: TGTGCCAGCAGCACCGGGACAGAAAATTCACCCCTCCACTTT

d_gene: TRBD1
j_gene: TRBJ2-3
v_gene: TRBV4-2
CDR3aa: CASSQAGTGGVDTQYF
CDR3nt: TGTGCCAGCAGCCAAGCCGGGACAGGGGGCGTAGATACGCAGTATTTT

d_gene: .
j_gene: TRBJ1-3
v_gene: TRBV5-1
CDR3aa: CASSLSGVSGNTIYF
CDR3nt: TGCGCCAGCAGCTTGAGCGGGGTGTCTGGAAACACCATATATTTT

d_gene: .
j_gene: TRBJ1-6
v_gene: TRBV27
CDR3aa: CASSRKGVGNSPLHF
CDR3nt: TGTGCCAGCAGCCGCAAGGGGGTGGGGAATTCACCCCTCCACTTT

d_gene: TRBD1
j_gene: TRBJ1-5
v_gene: TRBV4-3
CDR3aa: CASSHGQGGNSNQPQHF
CDR3nt: TGCGCCAGCAGCCACGGACAGGGAGGTAATAGCAATCAGCCCCAGCATTTT

d_gene: .
j_gene: TRBJ1-3
v_gene: TRBV30
CDR3aa: CAWSVLVADTIYF
CDR3nt: TGTGCCTGGAGTGTACTAGTCGCAGACACCATATATTTT

d_gene: TRBD1
j_gene: TRBJ2-7
v_gene: TRBV25-1
CDR3aa: CASSEGQASYEQYF
CDR3nt: TGTGCCAGCAGTGAGGGACAGGCCTCCTACGAGCAGTACTTC

d_gene: .
j_gene: TRBJ1-6
v_gene: TRBV15
CDR3aa: CATSRDRGTVAAPLHF
CDR3nt: TGTGCCACCAGCAGAGACCGGGGGACCGTCGCGGCTCCCCTCCACTTT